The rows below give T cell receptor beta chains drawn from one sample of a study of human T cells and chemical hapten exposure. Each CDR3 protein is one row after TCRdb ran MiXCR on the RACE reads. Found here are 130,000 or so distinct CDR3 sequences, around 8.3% of them singletons; the top ten hold 1.5% to 2%. Sample: whole blood. The source of these receptors is a male donor in good health. Some clones in this sample may be carry-over from other donors' samples. The CDR3 runs from the conserved cysteine through the conserved F or W. Fields, in order: V gene, CDR3 length, J gene, D gene, clone size, CDR3 DNA, CDR3 protein. The D gene is left open where the match is weak. The size field is filled for only some rows; it gives once, few, many or a size class.

V gene: TRBV15; CDR3 length: 16; J gene: TRBJ2-3; D gene: -; clone size: few; CDR3 DNA: TGTGCCACCAGCAGAGAGTCATCGGGAGTGGTAGATACGCAGTATTTT; CDR3 protein: CATSRESSGVVDTQYF
V gene: TRBV19; CDR3 length: 17; J gene: TRBJ2-1; D gene: -; clone size: -; CDR3 DNA: TGTGCCAGTAGTATCAGGGGTCCGGGGAATTCCTACAATGAGCAGTTCTTC; CDR3 protein: CASSIRGPGNSYNEQFF
V gene: TRBV12-3/TRBV12-4; CDR3 length: 13; J gene: TRBJ1-1; D gene: TRBD1; clone size: -; CDR3 DNA: TGTGCCAGCCGGAGCTCAACAGGGGCTGAAGCTTTCTTT; CDR3 protein: CASRSSTGAEAFF
V gene: TRBV2; CDR3 length: 14; J gene: TRBJ1-4; D gene: -; clone size: many; CDR3 DNA: TGTGCCAGCCTCGAACAGGGAATTCGAGAAAAACTGTTTTTT; CDR3 protein: CASLEQGIREKLFF
V gene: TRBV27; CDR3 length: 14; J gene: TRBJ2-7; D gene: TRBD2; clone size: few; CDR3 DNA: TGTGCCAGCAGTTCAGGACTAGCGGACTACGAGCAGTACTTC; CDR3 protein: CASSSGLADYEQYF
V gene: TRBV27; CDR3 length: 16; J gene: TRBJ2-3; D gene: -; clone size: -; CDR3 DNA: TGTGCCAGCAGTTCGTCAGACTACCACGTCACAGATACGCAGTATTTT; CDR3 protein: CASSSSDYHVTDTQYF
V gene: TRBV7-6; CDR3 length: 15; J gene: TRBJ2-1; D gene: TRBD1; clone size: few; CDR3 DNA: TGTGCCAGCAGCTTAATGGGACAGGGTTACAATGAGCAGTTCTTC; CDR3 protein: CASSLMGQGYNEQFF
V gene: TRBV20-1; CDR3 length: 13; J gene: TRBJ2-1; D gene: -; clone size: few; CDR3 DNA: TGCAGTGCTAGCAAGGGGAGAAGGAATGAGCAGTTCTTC; CDR3 protein: CSASKGRRNEQFF
V gene: TRBV10-3; CDR3 length: 14; J gene: TRBJ1-5; D gene: -; clone size: -; CDR3 DNA: TGTGCCGCCGGGGAGGCAGCTGACAATCAGCCCCAGCATTTT; CDR3 protein: CAAGEAADNQPQHF
V gene: TRBV7-2; CDR3 length: 21; J gene: TRBJ2-1; D gene: TRBD2; clone size: few; CDR3 DNA: TGTGCCAGCAGCTTAGCACATACTTTGGGACTAAATTCACGCGGCTACAATGAGCAGTTCTTC; CDR3 protein: CASSLAHTLGLNSRGYNEQFF
V gene: TRBV29-1; CDR3 length: 15; J gene: TRBJ1-2; D gene: TRBD1; clone size: many; CDR3 DNA: TGCAGCGTCCCGATCCATGACAGGGTAGAATATGGCTACACCTTC; CDR3 protein: CSVPIHDRVEYGYTF
V gene: TRBV5-1; CDR3 length: 16; J gene: TRBJ1-5; D gene: TRBD1; clone size: -; CDR3 DNA: TGCGCCAGCAGCTGGGGGACAGGGTCCGCAAATCAGCCCCAGCATTTT; CDR3 protein: CASSWGTGSANQPQHF
V gene: TRBV7-9; CDR3 length: 14; J gene: TRBJ2-1; D gene: TRBD2; clone size: many; CDR3 DNA: TGTGCCAGCAGCTTACTAGCGGGGGGCAGTGAGCAGTTCTTC; CDR3 protein: CASSLLAGGSEQFF
V gene: TRBV9; CDR3 length: 15; J gene: TRBJ2-1; D gene: -; clone size: few; CDR3 DNA: TGTGCCAGCAGCGTAGAAGGCGACTCTTACAATGAGCAGTTCTTC; CDR3 protein: CASSVEGDSYNEQFF
V gene: TRBV19; CDR3 length: 15; J gene: TRBJ2-2; D gene: -; clone size: many; CDR3 DNA: TGTGCCAGTAGCCCAAAAACCCTAAACACCGGGGAGCTGTTTTTT; CDR3 protein: CASSPKTLNTGELFF
V gene: TRBV7-9; CDR3 length: 14; J gene: TRBJ1-2; D gene: -; clone size: -; CDR3 DNA: TGTGCCAGCAGCTCCCAGGCCAACCCCTATGGCTACACCTTC; CDR3 protein: CASSSQANPYGYTF
V gene: TRBV2; CDR3 length: 20; J gene: TRBJ1-1; D gene: -; clone size: few; CDR3 DNA: TGTGCCAGCAGTGAATCCGGGTCATGGTCAGAGGCTGAAAGAAAGAGAGGGGCTTTCTTT; CDR3 protein: CASSESGSWSEAERKRGAFF
V gene: TRBV18; CDR3 length: 14; J gene: TRBJ1-2; D gene: -; clone size: few; CDR3 DNA: TGTGCCAGCTCACCAAAAGCGGGGGATCGAGGCTACACCTTC; CDR3 protein: CASSPKAGDRGYTF
V gene: TRBV7-9; CDR3 length: 15; J gene: TRBJ2-2; D gene: TRBD2; clone size: many; CDR3 DNA: TGTGCCAGCAGCTCTGGACTAGCGGGGCCCGGGGAGCTGTTTTTT; CDR3 protein: CASSSGLAGPGELFF
V gene: TRBV12-3/TRBV12-4; CDR3 length: 15; J gene: TRBJ1-5; D gene: -; clone size: -; CDR3 DNA: TGTGCCAGCAGTTTTTGGGGGGCCGGCAATCAGCCCCAGCATTTT; CDR3 protein: CASSFWGAGNQPQHF
V gene: TRBV7-6; CDR3 length: 14; J gene: TRBJ2-5; D gene: -; clone size: many; CDR3 DNA: TGTGCCAGCAGCCCGACTACTTTTCAAGAGACCCAGTACTTC; CDR3 protein: CASSPTTFQETQYF
V gene: TRBV5-1; CDR3 length: 15; J gene: TRBJ2-7; D gene: -; clone size: -; CDR3 DNA: TGCGCCAGCAGCTTGGCCCTAGGGGAGTCCTACGAGCAGTACTTC; CDR3 protein: CASSLALGESYEQYF
V gene: TRBV13; CDR3 length: 14; J gene: TRBJ2-3; D gene: -; clone size: -; CDR3 DNA: TGTGCCAGCAGCTCCTCGACTGGCACAGATACGCAGTATTTT; CDR3 protein: CASSSSTGTDTQYF